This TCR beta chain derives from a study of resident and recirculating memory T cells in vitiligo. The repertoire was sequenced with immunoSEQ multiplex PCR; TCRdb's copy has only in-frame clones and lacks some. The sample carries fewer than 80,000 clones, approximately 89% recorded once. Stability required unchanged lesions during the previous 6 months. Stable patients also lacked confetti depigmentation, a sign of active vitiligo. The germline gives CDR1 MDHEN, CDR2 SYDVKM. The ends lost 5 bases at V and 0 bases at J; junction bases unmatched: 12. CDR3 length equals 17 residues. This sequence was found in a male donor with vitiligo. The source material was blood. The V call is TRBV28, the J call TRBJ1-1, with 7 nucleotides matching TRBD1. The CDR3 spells CASSPNVLGQLNTEAFF. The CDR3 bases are TGTGCCAGCAGTCCTAACGTACTGGGACAGCTGAACACTGAAGCTTTCTTT.